These T cell receptor beta chains were read from a single sample in a study of T-cell reconstitution after alpha-beta-depleted transplantation in children. TCRdb reprocessed the PCR reads via MiXCR and lists one record per CDR3 protein. This sample has a few hundred thousand distinct CDR3 sequences, with under 13% found just once. The sample was PBMCs, taken before TCRalphabeta/CD19-depleted stem cell transplant. Receptor source: a child younger than two with acute myeloid leukemia, due to receive a stem cell transplant. Both conserved end residues are part of each CDR3. Fields, in order: V gene, D gene, clone size, J gene, CDR3 DNA, CDR3 protein. The D gene is left open where the match is weak. Some rows mark clone size as missing; the rest say once, few, many or name a class of expanded clone.

TRBV7-8	TRBD2	NA	TRBJ2-3	TGTGCCAGCAGCTTCCGCTGGCGGGGGGGCCGGAGTCCTACGCAGTATTTT	CASSFRWRGGRSPTQYF
TRBV9	NA	NA	TRBJ2-1	TGTGCCAGCAGCGCGCAGGGTTCCTACAATGAGCGGTTCTTC	CASSAQGSYNERFF
TRBV2	TRBD1	many	TRBJ2-2	TGTGCCAGCAGAGCGACAGGGTCGAACACCGGGGAGCTGTTTTTT	CASRATGSNTGELFF
TRBV29-1	TRBD1	many	TRBJ1-2	TGCAGCGTTGAGGGACAGCCCGAAGGCTACACCTTC	CSVEGQPEGYTF
TRBV12-3/TRBV12-4	NA	medium-sized	TRBJ2-1	TGTGCCAGCACCTCCCTGGATGAGCAGTTCTTC	CASTSLDEQFF
TRBV5-6	TRBD2	many	TRBJ2-7	TGTGCCAGCAGGTATACTAGCGGGGCCCTCTACGAGCAGTACTTC	CASRYTSGALYEQYF
TRBV20-1	TRBD1	many	TRBJ2-1	TGCAGTGCCGCCGGGACAGGGACCTACAATGAGCAGTTCTTC	CSAAGTGTYNEQFF
TRBV7-2	TRBD1	many	TRBJ2-4	TGTGCCAGCAGCTTGATGGGACAGGGGACGAACATTCAGTACTTC	CASSLMGQGTNIQYF
TRBV3-1	NA	NA	TRBJ2-1	TGTGCCAGCAGCCAAGATTCGGGGGACACCTACAATGAGCAGTTCTTC	CASSQDSGDTYNEQFF
TRBV27	NA	many	TRBJ1-2	TGTGCCATAAAGGGCCAGGACTATGGCTACACCTTC	CAIKGQDYGYTF
TRBV20-1	NA	many	TRBJ2-3	TGCAGTGCTCTTGTGACTAGCACAGATACGCAGTATTTT	CSALVTSTDTQYF
TRBV30	NA	many	TRBJ1-1	TGTGCCTGGAGTAGGACAGATTCGAAGTCTGAAGCTTTCTTT	CAWSRTDSKSEAFF
TRBV5-1	TRBD2	many	TRBJ2-6	TGCGCCAGCAGCTTGGCCGGGACTACGTTCTCTGGGGCCAACGTCCTGACTTTC	CASSLAGTTFSGANVLTF
TRBV6-5	NA	many	TRBJ2-7	TGTGCCAGCAGTTACCCAGGGTTATACGAGCAGTACTTC	CASSYPGLYEQYF
TRBV20-1	TRBD2	many	TRBJ2-3	TGCAGTGCGTCCTCAGCGGGAGGGCCTGATACGCAGTATTTT	CSASSAGGPDTQYF
TRBV12-3/TRBV12-4	TRBD2	many	TRBJ2-5	TGTGCCAGCAGGCTAGCGGGAGGGCCAGAGACCCAGTACTTC	CASRLAGGPETQYF
TRBV6-1	TRBD2	many	TRBJ2-3	TGTGCCAGCGCCGGGACTAGCGGGAGAGATACGCAGTATTTT	CASAGTSGRDTQYF
TRBV19	TRBD1	few	TRBJ1-5	TGTGCCAGTAGTATGACAGGGGATCAGCCCCAGCATTTT	CASSMTGDQPQHF
TRBV5-1	TRBD1	many	TRBJ1-3	TGCGCCAGCAGCTCGACAGGGGTAGGAAACACCATATATTTT	CASSSTGVGNTIYF
TRBV2	NA	many	TRBJ2-7	TGTGCCAGCAGTTGGACGGAGACCTACGAGCAGTACTTC	CASSWTETYEQYF
TRBV2	TRBD2	NA	TRBJ2-7	TGTGCCAGCAGTTGGGGGGGACGGGAAGCTTACGAGCAGTACTTC	CASSWGGREAYEQYF
TRBV20-1	NA	many	TRBJ2-7	TGCAGTGCTAGTTCGGGAGACGAGCAGTACTTC	CSASSGDEQYF
TRBV5-1	NA	many	TRBJ2-1	TGCGCCAGCAGCTACGGACTACTCAGGGATGAGCAGTTCTTC	CASSYGLLRDEQFF
TRBV11-2	TRBD2	many	TRBJ2-1	TGTGCCAGTAGACTAGCGGGAGGGCCCCATGAGCAGTTCTTC	CASRLAGGPHEQFF
TRBV28	TRBD1	many	TRBJ2-7	TGTGCCAGCAGTTTCCTCAGGGGGCGAGAGCAGTACTTC	CASSFLRGREQYF
TRBV6-2/TRBV6-3	TRBD2	NA	TRBJ2-7	TGTGCCAGCAGTTCTGGACTAGCGGGAGATACCTACGAGCAGTACTTC	CASSSGLAGDTYEQYF
TRBV29-1	NA	NA	TRBJ1-3	TGCAGCGTTGAAGAAAGAAACGGTCGGGGGATGGCCTCTGGAAACACCATATATTTT	CSVEERNGRGMASGNTIYF
TRBV29-1	NA	many	TRBJ2-3	TGCAGCGGGGCGGGGTTTGCGGGATTGGGTGCAGATACGCAGTATTTT	CSGAGFAGLGADTQYF
TRBV7-3	NA	few	TRBJ1-6	TGTGCCAGCAGCTTACAAGGGCAGGGGTATAATTCACCCCTCCACTTT	CASSLQGQGYNSPLHF
TRBV15	NA	few	TRBJ2-7	TGTGCCACCAGCAGAGATTGGGGCCCCTACGAGCAGTACTTC	CATSRDWGPYEQYF
TRBV20-1	NA	NA	TRBJ2-1	TGCAGTGCTAGAGGTGAATCGGTTTACGAGCAGTTCTTC	CSARGESVYEQFF
TRBV7-7	NA	many	TRBJ2-2	TGTGCCAGCAGCTTATCGCTGGGGTTACCGACCGGGGAGCTGTTTTTT	CASSLSLGLPTGELFF
TRBV11-2	NA	many	TRBJ1-1	TGTGCCAGCAGCATCTCAGACAGGATGAACACTGAAGCTTTCTTT	CASSISDRMNTEAFF
TRBV12-3/TRBV12-4	NA	many	TRBJ1-2	TGTGCCAGCAGTTTAGGCTTGACCGGGGCCTATGGCTACACCTTC	CASSLGLTGAYGYTF
TRBV27	TRBD2	many	TRBJ2-1	TGTGCCAGCGTGGGACTAGCGGGAGGCGGAAGCTCCTACAATGAGCAGTTCTTC	CASVGLAGGGSSYNEQFF
TRBV20-1	TRBD1	many	TRBJ1-1	TGCAGTGCTAGAAAGGGGGCAGCGAACACTGAAGCTTTCTTT	CSARKGAANTEAFF
TRBV19	NA	few	TRBJ2-7	TGTGCCAGTAGTATTGTACTATTAGACGAGCAGTACTTC	CASSIVLLDEQYF
TRBV24-1	NA	many	TRBJ2-3	TGTGCCACCACCCCCCCGGGTACAGATACGCAGTATTTT	CATTPPGTDTQYF
TRBV20-1	TRBD2	many	TRBJ2-1	TGCAGTGTCAGGAGCGGGGGGACGCATGAGCAGTTCTTC	CSVRSGGTHEQFF
TRBV6-5	TRBD1	many	TRBJ1-5	TGTGCCAGCAGTTTAATGAGAGGGACAGCCGTAAGCAATCAGCCCCAGCATTTT	CASSLMRGTAVSNQPQHF
TRBV20-1	TRBD2	once	TRBJ2-3	TGCAGTGCCACCTCCCCGGGACTAGCGGCCACAGATACGCAGTATTTT	CSATSPGLAATDTQYF
TRBV20-1	NA	many	TRBJ2-5	TGCAGTGCTAGCGAGAGGGGTTTAGGAGAGACCCAGTACTTC	CSASERGLGETQYF
TRBV7-2	TRBD2	many	TRBJ2-1	TGTGCCAGCAGCTTTGGACTAGCCCCCTACAATGAGCAGTTCTTC	CASSFGLAPYNEQFF
TRBV12-3/TRBV12-4	TRBD2	many	TRBJ2-5	TGTGCCAGCAGCACCGGGACTAGCGGGAGTATAGAGACCCAGTACTTC	CASSTGTSGSIETQYF
TRBV10-3	NA	NA	TRBJ1-1	TGTGCCATCAGTCTTGGGCTGAACACTGAAGCTTTCTTT	CAISLGLNTEAFF
TRBV10-3	NA	many	TRBJ2-7	TGTGCCATCAGTGAGAAGGCATACGAGCAGTACTTC	CAISEKAYEQYF